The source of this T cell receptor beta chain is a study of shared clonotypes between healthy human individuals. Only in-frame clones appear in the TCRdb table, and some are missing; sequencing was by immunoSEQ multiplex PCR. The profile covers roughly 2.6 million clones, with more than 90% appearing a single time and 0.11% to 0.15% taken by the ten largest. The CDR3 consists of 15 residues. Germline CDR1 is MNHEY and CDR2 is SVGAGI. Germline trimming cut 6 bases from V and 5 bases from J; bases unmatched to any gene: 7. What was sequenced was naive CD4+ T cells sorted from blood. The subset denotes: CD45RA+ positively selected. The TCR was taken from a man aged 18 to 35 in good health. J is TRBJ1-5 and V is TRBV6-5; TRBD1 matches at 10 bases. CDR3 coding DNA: TGTGCCAGCAGCCGGGGGACAGGGGTCGATCAGCCCCAGCATTTT. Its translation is CASSRGTGVDQPQHF.